A single sample is the source of the 22 T cell receptor beta chains below, sequenced in a study of cytomegalovirus exposure and HLA in healthy donors. Primers: 60 Vbeta forward and 13 Jbeta reverse. Repertoires were generated with immunoSEQ multiplex PCR, while TCRdb's copy carries only in-frame clones and drops some. The listing records tens of thousands of clones. Material: PBMCs. These TCRs come from a woman aged 35 to 49 in good health and CMV-seropositive.

The V call is TRBV27, the J call TRBJ2-7; TRBD2 matches at 9 bases. Per germline, CDR1 MNHEY and CDR2 SMNVEV (reference sequence). J gave up 3 bases and V 3 bases, and 15 bases lay outside the gene matches. There are 18 residues in the CDR3. The CDR3 sequence: CASSFSLDWASGVYEQYF. The CDR3 coding sequence is TGTGCCAGCAGTTTTTCTCTGGACTGGGCTAGCGGGGTCTACGAGCAGTACTTC.

The CDR3 protein is CASSLGQGTDTQYF. The CDR3 bases are TGCGCCAGCAGCCTAGGACAGGGTACAGATACGCAGTATTTT. V and J are TRBV4-1 and TRBJ2-3; 8 nucleotides agree with TRBD1. The CDR3 totals 14 residues. Germline CDR1 and CDR2: MGHRA and YSYEKL. The ends lost 4 bases at V and 3 bases at J; junction bases unmatched: 3.

The chain's CDR3 is CASSLEGTGGTYEQYF. The CDR3 DNA sequence: TGCGCCAGCAGCTTGGAGGGGACGGGGGGGACCTACGAGCAGTACTTC. This chain links TRBV5-1 with TRBJ2-7, with TRBD2 matching 8 bases. Germline loops: CDR1 SGHRS, CDR2 YFSETQ. This CDR3 is 16 amino acids long. Unmatched junction bases numbered 7, after V lost 0 bases and J lost 2 bases.

The V call is TRBV27, the J call TRBJ2-1; 7 positions match TRBD2. V lost 2 bases to trimming and J lost 9 bases; unmatched junction nucleotides: 4. The length of the CDR3 is 13 residues. CDR1 and CDR2 (germline): MNHEY, SMNVEV (reference sequence). The CDR3 region is CASSLTTSAEQFF. DNA for the CDR3: TGTGCCAGCAGTTTAACTACTAGCGCTGAGCAGTTCTTC.

The chain's CDR3 is CASSRRPGGADNEQFF. DNA of the CDR3: TGTGCCAGCAGCCGTCGCCCGGGCGGGGCCGACAATGAGCAGTTCTTC. The rearrangement uses TRBV7-6 and TRBJ2-1; D perhaps matches TRBD2 (6 bases). The CDR3 spans 16 residues. V was clipped by 5 bases and J by 5 bases, with 19 bases between them. Germline values: CDR1 SGHVS, CDR2 FNYEAQ.

The chain couples TRBV6-5 to TRBJ2-1, with 9 bases aligning to TRBD2. Germline lookup yields CDR1 MNHEY and CDR2 SVGAGI. This CDR3 is built from 15 residues. Trimming at V came to 7 bases and at J to 5 bases, leaving 9 bases not matched to a gene. CDR3 nucleotide sequence: TGTGCCAGCACCCTAAGACTAGCGGCGGACAATGAGCAGTTCTTC. It is translated as CASTLRLAADNEQFF.

The chain combines TRBV19 with TRBJ1-5, with D perhaps TRBD1 (6 bases). Germline CDR1 and CDR2: LNHDA and SQIVND (reference sequence). V was trimmed by 5 bases and J by 4 bases, leaving 18 bases between them. The CDR3 sequence is 16 residues long. The CDR3 sequence: CASSSIGEGVNQPQHF. The CDR3 coding sequence is TGTGCCAGTAGTTCCATCGGGGAGGGGGTGAATCAGCCCCAGCATTTT.

The chain recombines TRBV2 with TRBJ2-1; 11 positions match TRBD2. The CDR3 runs 21 residues. V dropped 5 bases and J dropped 8; count of bases not matched to a gene: 26. The germline V gene has CDR1 SNHLY and CDR2 FYNNEI. CDR3: CASSQPSGLAVGEAKYYEQFF. The CDR3 DNA follows: TGTGCCAGCAGTCAACCGTCGGGACTAGCGGTCGGGGAGGCCAAGTACTATGAGCAGTTCTTC.

In regard to this clone: One junction end does not reproduce the germline sequence, and a read error may be involved. V and J are TRBV7-7 and TRBJ2-1, with TRBD2 identical over 12 bases. The CDR3 spans 15 residues. Germline-derived CDR1 and CDR2 are SSHAT and FNYEAQ (reference sequence). CDR3 in DNA: TGTGCTAGCAGCTCTTTGGCTAGCGGGAGGGGTGAGCAGTTCTTC. It is translated as CASSSLASGRGEQFF.

This chain links TRBV4-1 with TRBJ2-7; tentatively, D is TRBD1 (5 bases). The V gene lost 1 base and the J gene lost 3 bases, with 10 bases spanning the gap. Germline V gene lookup returns CDR1 MGHRA and CDR2 YSYEKL. This CDR3 spans 14 amino acids. The CDR3 DNA reads as TGCGCCAGCAGCCAAGGGAAGGGGATCTACGAGCAGTACTTC. Amino acid sequence: CASSQGKGIYEQYF.

The V gene is TRBV5-1, the J gene TRBJ2-2, with D maybe TRBD1 (6 bases). Trimming shortened V by 1 base and J by 3 bases, and 7 bases separated the two germline ends. The CDR3 is 14 amino acids. CDR1 is SGHRS and CDR2 is YFSETQ in the germline V gene. The CDR3 loop reads CASSLSGDTGELFF. The CDR3 nucleotides read TGCGCCAGCAGCTTGTCAGGGGACACCGGGGAGCTGTTTTTT.

This chain joins TRBV5-1 and TRBJ2-3; TRBD2 agrees at 12 bases. The V gene end was trimmed by 0 bases and the J gene end by 6 bases; junction bases not matched to a gene: 11. This CDR3 is 18 amino acids long. The V gene's germline CDR1 is SGHRS and CDR2 YFSETQ. The chain's CDR3 is CASSLAPGLAGRVDTQYF. CDR3 bases: TGCGCCAGCAGCTTGGCACCCGGACTAGCGGGAAGGGTGGATACGCAGTATTTT.

The chain employs TRBV28 and TRBJ2-2, with D maybe TRBD1 (6 bases). CDR3 length equals 14 residues. CDR1 MDHEN and CDR2 SYDVKM come from the germline V gene. The germline V and J ends were trimmed by 6 bases and 3 bases, with 11 bases remaining between them. The CDR3 DNA reads as TGTGCCAGCAGGACGCAGGGGTACACCGGGGAGCTGTTTTTT. It encodes CASRTQGYTGELFF.

The CDR3 loop is CASSSALTSDYEQYF. CDR3 in DNA: TGCGCCAGCAGCTCAGCCTTAACTAGCGACTACGAGCAGTACTTC. The V and J genes are TRBV5-1 and TRBJ2-7; TRBD2 agrees at 7 bases. CDR3 length: 15 amino acids. Trimming cost V 3 bases and J 3 bases; bases outside gene matches: 9. Per germline, CDR1 SGHRS and CDR2 YFSETQ.

The chain has TRBV18 and TRBJ2-7, with a tentative D call TRBD2 (6 bases). Per germline, CDR1 KGHSH and CDR2 LQKENI. The CDR3 has 14 residues. V was cut by 3 bases and J by 3 bases, with 12 bases left in between. The CDR3 here is CASSPPGLNYEQYF. In DNA, the CDR3 is TGTGCCAGCTCACCCCCGGGACTCAACTACGAGCAGTACTTC.

V gene TRBV9 combines with J gene TRBJ2-5; D may be TRBD2 (5 bases). There are 13 residues in the CDR3. Trimming took off 4 bases at V and 7 bases at J, with 14 bases between the two ends. CDR1 is SGDLS and CDR2 is YYNGEE in the germline V gene. The CDR3 loop reads CASSLEDERTQYF. CDR3 DNA: TGTGCCAGCAGCCTGGAGGACGAGAGGACCCAGTACTTC.

This sequence joins TRBV19 and TRBJ1-4, with D unresolved. Germline CDR1 LNHDA, CDR2 SQIVND (reference sequence). Between the trimmed V and J ends, which lost 1 base and 10 bases, there was a span of 10 bases. There are 13 residues in the CDR3. CDR3 residues: CASSIGQVGKLFF. In DNA, the CDR3 is TGTGCCAGTAGTATAGGTCAGGTTGGAAAACTGTTTTTT.

Written as DNA, the CDR3 is TGTGCCAGCAGCCTTGGACAGGGGGTTGGTCTCGGTGAAAAACTGTTTTTT. This codes for CASSLGQGVGLGEKLFF. The V and J genes are TRBV7-2 and TRBJ1-4, with 10 bases that match TRBD1. Germline V gene data show CDR1 as SGHTA and CDR2 as FQGNSA. The CDR3 runs to 17 residues. Germline trimming cut 5 bases from V and 7 bases from J; bases unmatched to any gene: 13.

CDR3 sequence: CASSYWTGGDYEQYF. The DNA for the CDR3 is TGTGCCAGCAGCTATTGGACAGGGGGGGACTACGAGCAGTACTTC. The chain carries TRBV6-6 and TRBJ2-7, with 10 bases fitting TRBD1. This CDR3 is built from 15 residues. The J segment lost 3 bases and the V segment lost 6 bases, leaving 8 bases of the junction unmatched. In germline, CDR1 is MNHNY, CDR2 SVGAGI (reference sequence).

The chain employs TRBV6-6 and TRBJ2-3; TRBD2 aligns across 11 bases. The CDR3 has 15 amino acids. Germline V gene lookup returns CDR1 MNHNY and CDR2 SVGAGI (reference sequence). V trimming: 6 bases; J trimming: 8 bases; junction bases outside the gene matches: 10. The CDR3 loop is CASRTLAGDSGTQYF. The CDR3 bases are TGTGCCAGCAGAACACTAGCGGGAGACTCCGGTACGCAGTATTTT.

The genes are TRBV28 and TRBJ2-7; 8 bases match TRBD1. In germline, CDR1 is MDHEN, CDR2 SYDVKM. V dropped 4 bases and J dropped 0; count of bases not matched to a gene: 2. This CDR3 is built from 14 residues. This CDR3 reads CASSWTGSSYEQYF. In nucleotides, the CDR3 is TGTGCCAGCAGTTGGACAGGGAGCTCCTACGAGCAGTACTTC.

The chain carries TRBV28 and TRBJ2-3, with 11 positions matching TRBD2. This CDR3 is built from 16 residues. The germline V gene has CDR1 MDHEN and CDR2 SYDVKM. V gave up 1 base and J gave up 2 bases; unmatched junction bases: 2. CDR3 in amino acids: CASSLLGLADTDTQYF. In nucleotides, the CDR3 is TGTGCCAGCAGTTTATTGGGACTAGCGGACACAGATACGCAGTATTTT.